Shown below are 19 T cell receptor beta chains from a single sample sequenced in a study of cytomegalovirus exposure and HLA in healthy donors listed by TCRdb under 2017. Library prep was done by the immunoSEQ multiplex PCR assay. The multiplex PCR relied on a mix of 60 forward primers for TCR Vbeta segments and 13 reverse primers for TCR Jbeta segments. TCRdb's version of the immuneACCESS table is confined to in-frame rearrangements and falls short of the full clone set. An unresolved V gene accounts for under half of the shortfall where checked; the remainder is of unknown origin. The sample table contains around 140,000 clones; only one count was recorded for 75% to 85% of them. About 1.1% of the sample rests with the top ten. Sequenced material: PBMCs. These receptors were obtained from a male donor in good health and CMV-seronegative.

The J gene is TRBJ2-1, the V gene TRBV5-4; perhaps TRBD1 as D (6 bases). The germline CDR1 and CDR2 sequences are SGHNT and YYREEE (reference sequence). This CDR3 region has 14 residues. V was cut by 4 bases and J by 3 bases, with 11 bases left in between. This chain's CDR3 is CASSTGSGYNEQFF. The CDR3 region has the DNA TGTGCCAGCAGCACAGGGTCAGGCTACAATGAGCAGTTCTTC.

The gene calls are TRBV5-1 and TRBJ1-2, with 10 bases fitting TRBD1. The CDR3 consists of 14 residues. The V and J ends lost 2 bases and 8 bases, in that order; junction bases with no gene match: 6. The germline V gene encodes CDR1 SGHRS and CDR2 YFSETQ. The CDR3 sequence: CASSFTGTGEGYTF. CDR3 sequence (DNA): TGCGCCAGCAGCTTCACCGGGACAGGGGAAGGCTACACCTTC.

The chain joins TRBV7-9 to TRBJ1-4; 7 bases are a match to TRBD1. From germline, CDR1 is SEHNR and CDR2 FQNEAQ (reference sequence). This CDR3 region has 15 residues. Unmatched junction bases numbered 6, after V lost 3 bases and J lost 5 bases. In nucleotides, the CDR3 is TGTGCCAGCAGCTTGCCGGGACAGCCGAATGAAAAACTGTTTTTT. Encoded protein: CASSLPGQPNEKLFF.

This chain uses TRBV30 with TRBJ1-2; 7 nucleotides align to TRBD1. The CDR3 sequence is 14 residues long. Looked up from germline, CDR1 is GTSNPN and CDR2 is SVGIG (reference sequence). The junction had 2 bases not matched to a gene; V was cut back by 1 base and J by 0 bases. Here the CDR3 DNA reads TGTGCCTGGAGTGAAACAGGGGCTAACTATGGCTACACCTTC. Translation: CAWSETGANYGYTF.

This clone showed up just once. The chain joins TRBV5-6 to TRBJ2-5, with 8 positions matching TRBD1. The CDR3 runs 15 residues. With V trimmed by 4 bases and J by 4 bases, 9 bases remained unmatched. Per germline, CDR1 SGHDT and CDR2 YYEEEE. CDR3 sequence reads: CASSIGQGWRETQYF. Written as DNA, the CDR3 is TGTGCCAGCAGCATAGGACAGGGATGGCGAGAGACCCAGTACTTC.

The chain links TRBV4-2 to TRBJ2-3; the D is unclear. The CDR3 is 14 residues long. The V end lost 0 bases, the J end lost 7 bases, and 11 bases lay between the germline ends. Germline values: CDR1 LGHNA, CDR2 YNFKEQ. CDR3 coding DNA: TGTGCCAGCAGCCAAGATTATGGCGGAAATACGCAGTATTTT. Encoded protein: CASSQDYGGNTQYF.

The genes are TRBV4-3 and TRBJ2-3; D is possibly TRBD2 (5 bases). V lost 0 bases and J lost 2, with 12 bases in between. The CDR3 sequence is 16 residues long. Per germline, CDR1 LGHNA and CDR2 YSLEER. CDR3 residues: CASSQDLAGFTDTQYF. The CDR3 coding sequence is TGCGCCAGCAGCCAAGATCTAGCCGGATTCACAGATACGCAGTATTTT.

This chain links TRBV25-1 with TRBJ1-2; D ambiguous. This CDR3 has 12 amino acids. V gave up 4 bases and J gave up 8 bases, with 11 bases separating them. The germline CDR1 and CDR2 sequences are MGHDK and SYGVNS. The CDR3 sequence: CASSAPGGGYTF. CDR3 DNA: TGTGCCAGCAGTGCCCCTGGAGGAGGCTACACCTTC.

The rearrangement links TRBV11-2 to TRBJ2-1; D is ambiguous. Germline CDR1 and CDR2: SGHAT and FQNNGV. Trimming pared 4 bases from V and 3 bases from J, leaving 7 bases between. CDR3 length: 13 residues. The CDR3, as DNA: TGTGCCAGCAGCTCCAACAGCTACAATGAGCAGTTCTTC. It yields the protein CASSSNSYNEQFF.

This clone was observed a single time. CDR3: CASSIDSQGGEKLFF. For the CDR3, the DNA is TGTGCCAGTAGTATCGATTCACAGGGGGGTGAAAAACTGTTTTTT. V gene TRBV19 combines with J gene TRBJ1-4; 8 bases line up with TRBD1. This CDR3 is 15 amino acids long. Germline V gene lookup returns CDR1 LNHDA and CDR2 SQIVND (reference sequence). V trimming: 3 bases; J trimming: 7 bases; junction bases outside the gene matches: 7.

The chain joins TRBV6-6 to TRBJ1-1; 7 bases are shared with TRBD1. V dropped 5 bases and J dropped 4; count of bases not matched to a gene: 10. CDR3 length: 15 amino acids. Looked up from germline, CDR1 is MNHNY and CDR2 is SVGAGI (reference sequence). The DNA of the CDR3 is TGTGCCAGCAGTAAAGGGGGCCCCCTGAGCACTGAAGCTTTCTTT. Residues: CASSKGGPLSTEAFF.

In its sample, this clone was seen a few times. The CDR3 DNA sequence: TGTGCCAGCAGTTACCAAAGCGGGGGGGCGGAGACCCAGTACTTC. This encodes CASSYQSGGAETQYF. The chain joins TRBV6-5 to TRBJ2-5, with 10 bases fitting TRBD2. V lost 2 bases to trimming and J lost 5 bases; unmatched junction nucleotides: 5. The CDR3 has 15 residues. CDR1 is MNHEY, CDR2 SVGAGI, per germline.

The rearrangement uses TRBV6-1 and TRBJ1-6; tentatively, D is TRBD1 (6 bases). This CDR3 region has 17 residues. Trimming took 4 bases from V and 5 from J, leaving 18 bases between them. Germline assignment: CDR1 MNHNS and CDR2 SASEGT. DNA for the CDR3: TGTGCCAGCAGTGGGCCCTTTTCCCCAGGGGATAATTCACCCCTCCACTTT. It codes for CASSGPFSPGDNSPLHF.

V is TRBV6-6 and J is TRBJ1-5; 9 bases agree with TRBD1. This CDR3 spans 14 amino acids. Germline V gene sequence: CDR1 MNHNY, CDR2 SVGAGI (reference sequence). V gave up 4 bases and J gave up 4 bases; unmatched junction bases: 2. CDR3 coding DNA: TGTGCCAGCAGTTCGACAGGGGGGAATCAGCCCCAGCATTTT. It codes for CASSSTGGNQPQHF.

Remarks on this clone: Other DNA sequences of this sample code for an identical CDR3. The chain joins TRBV6-5 to TRBJ1-1, with a weak D call TRBD1 (5 bases). The CDR3 is made up of 12 amino acids. Germline V gene data show CDR1 as MNHEY and CDR2 as SVGAGI. Between the trimmed V and J ends, which lost 11 bases and 1 base, there was a span of 11 bases. CDR3 residues: CAGVGQNTEAFF. In DNA form, the CDR3 reads TGTGCCGGTGTCGGACAGAACACTGAAGCTTTCTTT.

The V and J genes are TRBV6-5 and TRBJ1-6; TRBD1 is a possible D gene (5 bases). The V gene lost 2 bases and the J gene lost 7 bases, with 12 bases spanning the gap. CDR3 length: 15 residues. Germline V gene data show CDR1 as MNHEY and CDR2 as SVGAGI. CDR3 protein: CASSYDGGGNSPLHF. Written as DNA, the CDR3 is TGTGCCAGCAGTTACGATGGGGGAGGGAATTCACCCCTCCACTTT.

This clone was seen a single time. This sequence joins TRBV19 and TRBJ2-2, with D unclear. This CDR3 spans 12 amino acids. The germline gives CDR1 LNHDA, CDR2 SQIVND (reference sequence). Between the trimmed V and J ends, which lost 7 bases and 3 bases, there was a span of 6 bases. CDR3 sequence reads: CASKADTGELFF. The CDR3 bases are TGTGCCAGTAAGGCGGACACCGGGGAGCTGTTTTTT.

This chain links TRBV7-6 with TRBJ1-1, with 7 bases identical to TRBD1. Germline lookup yields CDR1 SGHVS and CDR2 FNYEAQ. The CDR3 loop spans 14 amino acids. Losses at the gene ends were 5 bases for V and 0 bases for J; bases not matched to a gene: 3. CDR3 sequence: CASSLGQLNTEAFF. Written as DNA, the CDR3 is TGTGCCAGCAGCCTGGGACAGCTGAACACTGAAGCTTTCTTT.

With respect to this clone: The same CDR3 can be traced to other DNA sequences in this sample. The V call is TRBV30, the J call TRBJ1-3; D uncertain. The CDR3 is made up of 13 amino acids. The germline V gene has CDR1 GTSNPN and CDR2 SVGIG (reference sequence). Trimming removed 0 bases from V and 3 bases from J, with 6 bases in between. The chain's CDR3 is CAWSVRGGNTIYF. CDR3 in DNA: TGTGCCTGGAGTGTACGGGGTGGAAACACCATATATTTT.